The source of this TCR beta chain is a study of blood T cells in healthy people across ages (dated by TCRdb to about 2015). Context from the whole study: In model experiments, template switching captured roughly one uniquely barcoded TCR beta cDNA molecule for every two T cells. To avoid experimental bias, donors of different ages were distributed randomly across sequencing lanes. The study measured age-related changes in TCR beta repertoire diversity using deep sequencing normalized with unique cDNA molecular identifiers. Donors were grouped into four age groups: young (average about 15 years), middle-aged (39), aged (about 60) and long-lived (roughly 80). The study analyzed two additional independent replicas of 1 million unique cDNA reads from the same blood draw for two donors, one aged 18 to 30 and one aged 80 or older. What the study reported, not specific to this receptor: As age increased, observed TCR beta diversity per million T cells dropped in a roughly linear way, and a significant reduction was already evident by age about 40. The CMV infection status of donors was not known, potentially confounding age-related changes in expanded clonotypes. Estimates of total diversity based on one million sequenced T cells were considered lower bounds and underestimates. A strong correlation was found between observed TCR beta diversity and the percentage of naive T cells measured by flow cytometry. Bulk unsorted PBMC profiling prevented conclusive comparison of naive and antigen-experienced compartments. Compared with the aged group, more naive CD4+ T cells, fewer expanded clones and increased TCR diversity were shown by the long-lived group, suggesting age selection.

Receptor amplification or capture employed 5' RACE. TCRdb records Illumina HiSeq 2500 as the sequencer. A second about 7 to 11 cycle PCR used a sample-barcoded 5' primer and a J-beta primer mix. A template-switch 5' adaptor carrying 12 random nucleotides introduced a unique molecular identifier onto each TCR beta cDNA molecule. Each sample yielded at least 3 million CDR3-containing paired-end reads. First-strand cDNA synthesis was performed from all RNA using the Mint cDNA synthesis kit, with priming by a TRBC-specific oligonucleotide. Following uracil-DNA glycosylase treatment, all cDNA underwent a first 18-cycle PCR with the universal primers M1SS and BC2_uni_R. The paper's data handling went like this. For normalization, 1 million high-quality reads were randomly selected from each sample, with every read carrying a distinct molecular identifier. Instead of being binned into consensus sequences, reads that shared molecular identifiers were thrown out. MiTCR, with a Q25 quality threshold and the strictest error-elimination algorithm, was used for CDR3 identification, clonotype clustering and error correction. Lower-bound total TCR beta diversity was estimated with a nonparametric unseen species model using Euler transformation. TCRdb cleaned the public reads at Q25 with fastp, built clones with MiXCR and kept in-frame beta chains. Here each entry gathers all rows of one CDR3 protein and keeps the most common genes and DNA. TCRdb assigned the V and J calls; the authors' analysis was not used. The sample yields approximately 810,000 distinct CDR3 sequences; around 36% were counted once. About an eighth of the sample belongs to the ten largest clones.

This clonotype was observed a handful of times. Its recognized antigen is unknown. No base-level quality is on record; no much larger clone is a single base apart. Systemically healthy Caucasian individuals from Russia, over 30 in total and aged roughly 6 to 95 years, were included as donors. Each donor gave 8 to 10 milliliters of peripheral blood, drawn into EDTA-treated Vacutainer tubes. Ficoll-Paque density-gradient centrifugation was used to isolate PBMCs, with at least 7 million per sample. Total RNA was extracted from PBMCs with Trizol reagent, with at least 5.5 micrograms obtained per sample. The percentages of naive CD45RAhigh/CD27high T cells were determined by flow cytometry on a PBMC aliquot from every donor. The CDR3 contains 15 residues, cysteine and phenylalanine counted. Only the CDR3 DNA is retained, 45 bases long and in frame from the first base. In the germline V gene, CDR1 corresponds to SGHDN and CDR2 to FVKESK. Trimming takes 5 bases from V and 2 bases from J, and the germline ends sit 14 bases apart.

This clonotype was sampled from a man between 18 and 35 years old in good health. Recombination joined TRBV14 with TRBJ2-3, and the D gene may be TRBD1, 6 bases matching. Sequenced: blood. CDR3 region: CASSSGARDTDTQYF. DNA sequence: TGTGCCAGCAGCTCAGGGGCGAGGGACACAGATACGCAGTATTTT.